What follows is one T cell receptor beta chain and its context. Its specific antigen is unknown. Nothing much larger sits one base from this clone, and base qualities are not available. CDR1 and CDR2 were assigned from the germline V gene (reference sequence) as LGHDT and YNNKEL. The CDR3, from cysteine to phenylalanine, totals 17 residues. Solely the CDR3 DNA is kept, with 51 bases framed from the first base. Trimming takes 5 bases from V and 5 bases from J, and the germline ends sit 23 bases apart. The data were taken from a study of blood T cell repertoires in COVID-19 (TCRdb year 2020). With regard to the full study: Samples covering the acute and convalescent phases of COVID-19 were provided by collaborators in the United States, Italy and Spain. The material from the prospective study consisted of cDNA or gDNA derived from T cells, B-cell-depleted T cells, or PBMCs. Deeply sampled blood TCRbeta repertoires from subjects exposed to, actively infected with, or recovered from COVID-19 were included in the dataset. The repertoires were made available in a free public database intended to serve as a resource for research on the immune response to SARS-CoV-2. Samples were obtained from the ongoing ImmuneRACE study (first 160 participants) and from about 1,300 subjects provided by 6 global collaborators. Sample metadata almost always included a de-identified subject ID, COVID-19 status, age in years and sex. Where available, HLA class I and class II types were obtained from metadata supplied by the sample provider rather than from assay-based typing. Study-level results and caveats: Clinical and demographic metadata were provided uncurated, with the amount varying by source and participant.

One collaborating source in Seattle enrolled patients during active infection and followed them longitudinally through the course of disease. Collaborating institutions collected whole blood in K2EDTA tubes following their own protocols. For TCRbeta analysis, collaborators shipped samples as frozen whole blood, isolated PBMCs, or DNA extracted from either of those sample types. The immunoSEQ Assay, a bias-controlled multiplex PCR, was used to amplify TCRbeta CDR3 regions from genomic DNA. Per the source publication's procedure: Nucleated cell counts per sample were estimated from amplification of reference gene primers within the assay. To quantify the absolute abundance of each unique TCRbeta CDR3 rearrangement, sequence reads were collapsed and filtered. For each sample, productive Simpson clonality was calculated as the square root of Simpson's diversity index across productive rearrangements. TCRdb retrieved this table from immuneACCESS and kept in-frame rearrangements only. Not all clones are present; in checked studies, unresolved V genes account for under half, and no reason is known for the remainder. That table furnishes V, J and clone size, whereas the DNA furnished D and trimming. The table for this sample lists 300,000 to 450,000 clones; around 87% of them were counted only once. The ten largest clonotypes hold 10% of the sample.

The chain employs TRBV3-1 (or the pseudogene TRBV3-2) and TRBJ2-3; possibly the D gene is TRBD1, per 7 matching bases. Sequenced input: peripheral blood. The clonotype originates from a woman younger than 45 with COVID-19, enrolled during active disease. The CDR3 is CASSALRGGGTRDTQYF. The sequenced DNA: TGTGCCAGCAGCGCACTCCGAGGGGGCGGGACAAGAGATACGCAGTATTTT.